These 26 T cell receptor beta chains originate from one sample sequenced in a study of control samples from healthy donors and cancer patients. The data were produced by immunoSEQ multiplex PCR, yet TCRdb's version contains in-frame clones alone and is incomplete. This table has over 100,000 clones, 90% appearing once. Sequencing was done on a sample of blood. Receptor source: a man aged 35 to 55 in good health.

The chain carries TRBV6-5 and TRBJ2-7; 7 bases fit TRBD1. The germline gives CDR1 MNHEY, CDR2 SVGAGI. The CDR3 contains 14 residues. The ends lost 5 bases at V and 2 bases at J; junction bases unmatched: 6. The CDR3 region is CASSHDRATYEQYF. DNA of the CDR3: TGTGCCAGCAGTCACGACAGGGCAACCTACGAGCAGTACTTC.

The rearrangement joins TRBV4-1 to TRBJ1-2, with 10 positions matching TRBD1. The junction had 2 bases not matched to a gene; V was cut back by 3 bases and J by 4 bases. The germline V gene encodes CDR1 MGHRA and CDR2 YSYEKL. The CDR3 extends over 14 amino acids. The CDR3 DNA follows: TGCGCCAGCAGCCAGGGGACAGGGGTCTATGGCTACACCTTC. Protein: CASSQGTGVYGYTF.

The chain uses TRBV29-1 and TRBJ2-1; no firm D call. The CDR3 contains 14 residues. Looked up from germline, CDR1 is SQVTM and CDR2 is ANQGSEA. Trimming stripped 7 bases from V and 5 bases from J, with 18 bases between. CDR3 nucleotide sequence: TGCAGCGCCGTAATCGGCCAGGTCAACAATGAGCAGTTCTTC. The encoded protein is CSAVIGQVNNEQFF.

The gene calls are TRBV15 and TRBJ2-3; tentative D call: TRBD1 (6 bases). Germline V lookup: CDR1 LNHNV, CDR2 YYDKDF (reference sequence). Trimming cost V 4 bases and J 3 bases, with 17 bases left between them. The CDR3 has 16 amino acids. CDR3 sequence: CATSTRKPTGTDTQYF. CDR3 nucleotide sequence: TGTGCCACCAGCACACGAAAACCTACAGGGACAGATACGCAGTATTTT. The variable domain in full, with the rest retrieved from reference TRBV15 and TRBJ2-3, is DAMVIQNPRYQVTQFGKPVTLSCSQTLNHNVMYWYQQKSSQAPKLLFHYYDKDFNNEADTPDNFQSRRPNTSFCFLDIRSPGLGDTAMYLCATSTRKPTGTDTQYFGPGTRLTVL.

This clone was counted at least ten times. The chain employs TRBV6-6 and TRBJ1-4; unclear D gene. CDR3 length: 12 amino acids. Germline V gives CDR1 MNHNY, CDR2 SVGAGI (reference sequence). Trimming took off 0 bases at V and 16 bases at J, with 12 bases between the two ends. CDR3 sequence reads: CASSYSGLVPFF. The CDR3 region has the DNA TGTGCCAGCAGTTACTCAGGATTGGTGCCGTTTTTT.

This clone was seen only once. The chain carries TRBV3-1 (or the pseudogene TRBV3-2) and TRBJ1-4; a weak D match, TRBD1 (6 bases). Germline lookup yields CDR1 LGHDT and CDR2 YNNKEL (reference sequence). The CDR3 has 14 amino acids. V was shortened by 5 bases and J by 7 bases, with 14 bases between the two germline ends. The CDR3 DNA reads TGTGCCAGCAGCGGACAGTGGGGATTTGAAAAACTGTTTTTT. It translates to CASSGQWGFEKLFF.

V gene TRBV5-6 combines with J gene TRBJ2-6; 10 positions match TRBD1. V trimming: 4 bases; J trimming: 0 bases; junction bases outside the gene matches: 7. The CDR3 extends over 18 amino acids. CDR1 and CDR2 from the germline V gene are SGHDT and YYEEEE. The CDR3 reads CASSRGQGQSSGANVLTF. The CDR3, as DNA: TGTGCCAGCAGCCGGGGACAGGGGCAATCCTCTGGGGCCAACGTCCTGACTTTC.

CDR3 bases: TGTGCCACCAGCAGAGGGACAGGGAGCTCCTACGAGCAGTACTTC. Translating gives CATSRGTGSSYEQYF. The gene calls are TRBV15 and TRBJ2-7; 8 nucleotides line up with TRBD1. The J segment lost 0 bases and the V segment lost 1 base, leaving 2 bases of the junction unmatched. The germline V gene encodes CDR1 LNHNV and CDR2 YYDKDF (reference sequence). This CDR3 contains 15 residues.

In its sample, this clone was seen once. V and J are TRBV14 and TRBJ2-2; TRBD1 might be the D (5 bases). The CDR3 has 17 amino acids. Germline assignment: CDR1 SGHDN and CDR2 FVKESK. The germline V and J ends were trimmed by 1 base and 6 bases, with 18 bases remaining between them. The CDR3 reads CASSQVLGRERSGELFF. DNA for the CDR3: TGTGCCAGCAGCCAAGTGTTGGGCAGGGAAAGGTCCGGGGAGCTGTTTTTT.

V and J are TRBV19 and TRBJ1-1; D gene uncertain. The ends were cut back, 4 bases at V and 1 base at J, with 10 bases in the middle. The germline V gene has CDR1 LNHDA and CDR2 SQIVND (reference sequence). This CDR3 comprises 14 residues. The CDR3 bases are TGTGCCAGTAGTAAGGCAGCCCCGAACACTGAAGCTTTCTTT. Protein: CASSKAAPNTEAFF.

The V call is TRBV5-1, the J call TRBJ2-3, with D possibly being TRBD2 (6 bases). Looked up from germline, CDR1 is SGHRS and CDR2 is YFSETQ. Trimming removed 0 bases from V and 4 bases from J, with 9 bases in between. The CDR3 loop spans 14 amino acids. The CDR3 nucleotides are TGCGCCAGCAGCTTGGGGGGACTGGCAGATACGCAGTATTTT. Translating it yields CASSLGGLADTQYF.

This chain uses TRBV28 with TRBJ1-5, with no clear D. Trimming removed 6 bases from V and 1 base from J, with 13 bases in between. Per the germline V gene, CDR1 is MDHEN and CDR2 is SYDVKM. The CDR3 has 15 residues. The CDR3 nucleotides are TGTGCCAGCAGCCCCCCACAAGGGAGCAATCAGCCCCAGCATTTT. Its protein product is CASSPPQGSNQPQHF.

V and J are TRBV5-4 and TRBJ2-3; no definite D call. Trimming took 4 bases from V and 6 from J, leaving 12 bases between them. The germline CDR1 and CDR2 sequences are SGHNT and YYREEE (reference sequence). The CDR3 spans 13 residues. The CDR3 is CASSENSRDTQYF. The CDR3 DNA follows: TGTGCCAGCAGCGAGAATAGCAGGGATACGCAGTATTTT. The whole variable domain, filled in from reference TRBV5-4 and TRBJ2-3, reads ETGVTQSPTHLIKTRGQQVTLRCSSQSGHNTVSWYQQALGQGPQFIFQYYREEENGRGNFPPRFSGLQFPNYSSELNVNALELDDSALYLCASSENSRDTQYFGPGTRLTVL.

V usage is TRBV6-4 and J usage is TRBJ2-1, with D possibly called TRBD1 or TRBD2 (6 bases each). Germline lookup yields CDR1 MRHNA and CDR2 SNTAGT. V lost 1 base and J lost 7, with 14 bases in between. The CDR3 has 15 amino acids. The CDR3 DNA is TGTGCCAGCAGTGACTTCGGGGGCCTGGGGAATGAGCAGTTCTTC. It encodes CASSDFGGLGNEQFF.

This clone was found a few times. V usage is TRBV10-3 and J usage is TRBJ2-3; D could derive from TRBD1 or TRBD2 (5 bases each). There are 14 residues in the CDR3. The germline V gene encodes CDR1 ENHRY and CDR2 SYGVKD. Trimming shortened V by 3 bases and J by 6 bases, and 13 bases separated the two germline ends. CDR3: CAISDGAFGDTQYF. CDR3 in DNA: TGTGCCATCAGTGACGGGGCTTTTGGGGATACGCAGTATTTT.

The rearrangement joins TRBV5-4 to TRBJ2-3, with TRBD2 matching over 10 bases. The germline CDR1 and CDR2 sequences are SGHNT and YYREEE (reference sequence). The CDR3 totals 15 residues. V gave up 4 bases and J gave up 2 bases; unmatched junction bases: 4. The CDR3 DNA follows: TGTGCCAGCAGCCAAGCGGGGGGGCTCACAGATACGCAGTATTTT. It yields the protein CASSQAGGLTDTQYF.

The chain has TRBV5-1 and TRBJ2-3, with unresolved D. The CDR3 consists of 13 residues. Germline CDR1 reads SGHRS; CDR2 reads YFSETQ. Trimming left V 3 bases short and J 1 base short, with 6 bases between. The CDR3 loop reads CASSSTGTDTQYF. The CDR3 bases are TGCGCCAGCAGCTCCACAGGCACAGATACGCAGTATTTT.

The chain couples TRBV27 to TRBJ2-3; no reliable D call. The CDR3 runs to 12 residues. Germline assignment: CDR1 MNHEY and CDR2 SMNVEV (reference sequence). The V gene lost 7 bases and the J gene lost 7 bases, with 12 bases spanning the gap. CDR3 nucleotide sequence: TGTGCCAGCAACTTAGCCTGTAATACGCAGTATTTT. Protein: CASNLACNTQYF.

CDR3 coding DNA: TGTGCCAGCAGCGCCGGACAAGCCTATGGCTACACCTTC. It encodes CASSAGQAYGYTF. J is TRBJ1-2 and V is TRBV7-3; maybe TRBD1 (5 bases). Per germline, CDR1 SGHTA and CDR2 FQGTGA. Trimming shortened V by 5 bases and J by 4 bases, and 11 bases separated the two germline ends. This CDR3 has 13 amino acids.

This rearrangement joins TRBV12-5 to TRBJ2-3; D call uncertain. V was cut by 3 bases and J by 8 bases, with 12 bases left in between. The germline V gene has CDR1 LGHNT and CDR2 FRNRAP. CDR3 length equals 13 residues. The CDR3 region has the DNA TGTGCTAGTGGTTTAGGTTCGCCTGGTACGCAGTATTTT. It is translated as CASGLGSPGTQYF.

The rearrangement joins TRBV6-6 to TRBJ1-1; perhaps TRBD1 as D (6 bases). CDR1 and CDR2 (germline): MNHNY, SVGAGI (reference sequence). CDR3 length: 14 residues. Between the trimmed V and J ends, which lost 2 bases and 4 bases, there was a span of 11 bases. CDR3 in DNA: TGTGCCAGCAGTTACACCAGGGGAAGCACTGAAGCTTTCTTT. Its translation: CASSYTRGSTEAFF.

This sequence joins TRBV6-1 and TRBJ2-1, with D perhaps assigned TRBD1 or TRBD2 (5 bases each). Germline assignment: CDR1 MNHNS and CDR2 SASEGT. V gave up 2 bases and J gave up 8 bases, with 10 bases separating them. The length of the CDR3 is 13 residues. The CDR3 sequence is CASSEPGTYEQFF. In DNA form, the CDR3 reads TGTGCCAGCAGTGAACCTGGGACCTATGAGCAGTTCTTC.

V is TRBV28 and J is TRBJ2-7, with a tentative D call TRBD2 (6 bases). The CDR3 consists of 14 residues. The V end was cut by 3 bases, the J end by 6 bases, with 15 bases between. In germline, CDR1 is MDHEN, CDR2 SYDVKM. The CDR3 here is CASSLALGGGEQYF. Written as DNA, the CDR3 is TGTGCCAGCAGTTTGGCTTTGGGGGGAGGCGAGCAGTACTTC.

This clone has a handful of counts. The chain recombines TRBV19 with TRBJ1-5; D not certain. Germline V gene lookup returns CDR1 LNHDA and CDR2 SQIVND (reference sequence). V lost 6 bases to trimming and J lost 0 bases, with 6 bases between them. This CDR3 contains 13 residues. The CDR3 coding sequence is TGTGCCAGTAGCAGATCTAGCAATCAGCCCCAGCATTTT. Amino acids: CASSRSSNQPQHF.

The chain couples TRBV30 to TRBJ2-3; D gene ambiguous. There are 11 residues in the CDR3. In germline, CDR1 is GTSNPN, CDR2 SVGIG (reference sequence). Deletions cut 4 bases from V and 3 bases from J, with 5 bases between. CDR3 protein: CAWMRTDTQYF. CDR3 in DNA: TGTGCCTGGATGAGGACAGATACGCAGTATTTT.

This chain uses TRBV5-4 with TRBJ2-1, with 7 bases fitting TRBD2. Germline V CDR1 and CDR2: SGHNT, YYREEE (reference sequence). The CDR3 loop spans 14 amino acids. The J segment lost 7 bases and the V segment lost 1 base, leaving 5 bases of the junction unmatched. The CDR3 loop is CASSLRSGGNEQFF. CDR3 coding DNA: TGTGCCAGCAGCTTGCGATCGGGGGGTAATGAGCAGTTCTTC.